This TCR beta chain was sequenced for a study of cytomegalovirus exposure and HLA in healthy donors. Study at large: The Caucasian-associated ancestry cluster held around 81% of over 350 genotyped donors. Study conclusions and caveats: Later, an analysis showed that TCR beta chains associated with HLA were more clonally expanded than others that were equally common.

Use of 60 Vbeta and 13 Jbeta primers characterized the PCR. Some clones are missing from TCRdb's copy, which holds only in-frame ones; the method was immunoSEQ multiplex PCR. The table shows about 160,000 clones, with approximately 80% occurring only once. Remarks on this clone: Its antigen is undetermined.

Germline CDR1 SGHRS, CDR2 YFSETQ. The CDR3 length is 16 residues. Trimming at V came to 0 bases and at J to 7 bases, leaving 9 bases not matched to a gene. This clonotype originated in a male donor in good health and CMV-seronegative. Sequenced: PBMCs. The chain has TRBV5-1 and TRBJ1-4; 7 bases match TRBD1. The CDR3 region has the DNA TGCGCCAGCAGCTTGGTTGAGGGGGCGATGGGTGAAAAACTGTTTTTT. Encoded protein: CASSLVEGAMGEKLFF.